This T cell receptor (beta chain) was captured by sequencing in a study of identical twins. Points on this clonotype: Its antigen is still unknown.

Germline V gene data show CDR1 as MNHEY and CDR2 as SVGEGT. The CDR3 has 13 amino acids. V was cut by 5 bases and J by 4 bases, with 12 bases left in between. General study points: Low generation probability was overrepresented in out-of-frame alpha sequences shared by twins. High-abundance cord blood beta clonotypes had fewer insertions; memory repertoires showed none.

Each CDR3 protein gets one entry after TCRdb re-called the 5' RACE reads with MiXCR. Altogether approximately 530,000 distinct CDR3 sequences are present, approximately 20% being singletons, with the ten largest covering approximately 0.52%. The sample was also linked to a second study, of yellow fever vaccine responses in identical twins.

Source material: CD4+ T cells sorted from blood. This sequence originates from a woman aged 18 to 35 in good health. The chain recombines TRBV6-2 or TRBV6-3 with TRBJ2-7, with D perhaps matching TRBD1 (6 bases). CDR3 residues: CASSRQAKYEQYV. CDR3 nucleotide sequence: TGTGCCAGCAGTAGACAGGCAAAATACGAGCAGTACGTC.